Below, 7 T cell receptor beta chains from the same sample are listed, as sequenced in a study of blood T cell repertoires in COVID-19. The repertoire was sequenced with immunoSEQ multiplex PCR; TCRdb's copy has only in-frame clones and lacks some. The data hold hundreds of thousands of clones, with around 88% observed a single time. The sample consisted of peripheral blood. The receptors stem from an older woman with COVID-19, enrolled during active disease.

This chain connects TRBV19 to TRBJ1-2; TRBD1 agrees at 8 bases. Germline loops: CDR1 LNHDA, CDR2 SQIVND (reference sequence). This CDR3 region has 17 residues. The V gene end was trimmed by 1 base and the J gene end by 2 bases; junction bases not matched to a gene: 9. The CDR3 coding sequence is TGTGCCAGTAGTATAGGGACAGGGCCAACTTCGAACTATGGCTACACCTTC. It codes for CASSIGTGPTSNYGYTF. Combining the CDR3 with reference TRBV19 and TRBJ1-2 gives the whole variable domain DGGITQSPKYLFRKEGQNVTLSCEQNLNHDAMYWYRQDPGQGLRLIYYSQIVNDFQKGDIAEGYSVSREKKESFPLTVTSAQKNPTAFYLCASSIGTGPTSNYGYTFGSGTRLTVV.

The chain joins TRBV14 to TRBJ2-4; 9 positions match TRBD1. In germline, CDR1 is SGHDN, CDR2 FVKESK. V lost 2 bases to trimming and J lost 2 bases; unmatched junction nucleotides: 7. The CDR3 consists of 17 residues. Here the CDR3 DNA reads TGTGCCAGCAGCCAAAAAGCGGGACAGGGACCCAAAAACATTCAGTACTTC. Translating it yields CASSQKAGQGPKNIQYF.

The chain is built from TRBV5-1 and TRBJ1-4; D is uncertain. The CDR3 contains 14 residues. The ends were cut back, 0 bases at V and 3 bases at J, with 6 bases in the middle. The V gene's germline CDR1 is SGHRS and CDR2 YFSETQ. The CDR3 spells CASSLAAANEKLFF. For the CDR3, the DNA is TGCGCCAGCAGCTTGGCCGCAGCTAATGAAAAACTGTTTTTT.

The chain is built from TRBV4-1 and TRBJ1-1; D ambiguous. V lost 1 base and J lost 3, with 12 bases in between. The CDR3 is 15 residues long. CDR1 is MGHRA, CDR2 YSYEKL, per germline. The CDR3, as DNA: TGCGCCAGCAGCCAAGGGTCCGGGTTGGACACTGAAGCTTTCTTT. Translating it yields CASSQGSGLDTEAFF.

The gene calls are TRBV28 and TRBJ1-4; no firm D call. The CDR3 runs 15 residues. CDR1 is MDHEN, CDR2 SYDVKM, per germline. V lost 1 base, J lost 8 bases, and 14 bases lay in between. In DNA form, the CDR3 reads TGTGCCAGCAGTTTATACGGGGAGATCTCGGAAAAACTGTTTTTT. This encodes CASSLYGEISEKLFF. The complete variable domain, with remaining parts taken from reference TRBV28 and TRBJ1-4, reads DVKVTQSSRYLVKRTGEKVFLECVQDMDHENMFWYRQDPGLGLRLIYFSYDVKMKEKGDIPEGYSVSREKKERFSLILESASTNQTSMYLCASSLYGEISEKLFFGSGTQLSVL.

V usage is TRBV7-2 and J usage is TRBJ1-1, with D unclear. The CDR3 contains 16 residues. V was cut by 5 bases and J by 1 base, with 17 bases left in between. From germline, CDR1 is SGHTA and CDR2 FQGNSA. The CDR3 sequence: CASSITGFPENTEAFF. CDR3 bases: TGTGCCAGCAGCATAACGGGGTTTCCCGAGAACACTGAAGCTTTCTTT.

The V and J genes are TRBV27 and TRBJ2-2, with D perhaps matching TRBD1 (6 bases). The CDR3 totals 13 residues. Germline V gene data show CDR1 as MNHEY and CDR2 as SMNVEV (reference sequence). V lost 8 bases to trimming and J lost 4 bases, with 11 bases between them. The CDR3 nucleotides are TGTGCCAGCGGCACAGGGTCCACCGGGGAGCTGTTTTTT. This translates into CASGTGSTGELFF.